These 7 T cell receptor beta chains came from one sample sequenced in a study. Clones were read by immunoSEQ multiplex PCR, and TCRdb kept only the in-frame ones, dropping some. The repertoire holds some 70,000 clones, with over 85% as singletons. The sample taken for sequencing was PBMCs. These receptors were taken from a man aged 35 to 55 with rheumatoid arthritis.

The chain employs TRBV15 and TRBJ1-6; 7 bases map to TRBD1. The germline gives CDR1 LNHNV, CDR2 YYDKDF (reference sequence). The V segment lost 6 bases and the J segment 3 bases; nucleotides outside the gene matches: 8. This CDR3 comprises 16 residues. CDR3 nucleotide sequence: TGTGCCACCAGTCCGGGACAGAACAACTATAATTCACCCCTCCACTTT. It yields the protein CATSPGQNNYNSPLHF. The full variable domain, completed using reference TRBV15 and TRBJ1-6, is DAMVIQNPRYQVTQFGKPVTLSCSQTLNHNVMYWYQQKSSQAPKLLFHYYDKDFNNEADTPDNFQSRRPNTSFCFLDIRSPGLGDTAMYLCATSPGQNNYNSPLHFGNGTRLTVT.

DNA for the CDR3: TGTGCCAGCAGTGATACGGAGGGTTGGTCACCCCTCCACTTT. Protein: CASSDTEGWSPLHF. This chain links TRBV6-1 with TRBJ1-6; the D is unclear. The CDR3 spans 14 residues. Looked up from germline, CDR1 is MNHNS and CDR2 is SASEGT. V gave up 3 bases and J gave up 10 bases, with 13 bases separating them.

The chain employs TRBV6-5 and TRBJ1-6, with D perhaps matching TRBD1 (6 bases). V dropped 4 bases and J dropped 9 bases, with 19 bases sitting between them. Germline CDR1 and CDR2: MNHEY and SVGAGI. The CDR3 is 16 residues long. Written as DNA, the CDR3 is TGTGCCAGCAGTTTGACAGGTTACAGTTACTCTTCACCCCTCCACTTT. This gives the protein CASSLTGYSYSSPLHF.

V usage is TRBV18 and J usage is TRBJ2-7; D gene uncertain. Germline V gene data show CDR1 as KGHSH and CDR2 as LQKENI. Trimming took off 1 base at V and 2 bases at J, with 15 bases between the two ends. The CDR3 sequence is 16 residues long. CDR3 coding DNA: TGTGCCAGCTCACCACAGTTCGTCCAGACCCCCTACGAGCAGTACTTC. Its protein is CASSPQFVQTPYEQYF.

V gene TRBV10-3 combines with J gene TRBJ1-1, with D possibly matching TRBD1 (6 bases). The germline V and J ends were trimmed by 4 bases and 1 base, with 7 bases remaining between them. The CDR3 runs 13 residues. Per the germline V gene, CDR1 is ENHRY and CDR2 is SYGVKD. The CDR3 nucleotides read TGTGCCATCAGTGCGGGACAGAACACTGAAGCTTTCTTT. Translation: CAISAGQNTEAFF.

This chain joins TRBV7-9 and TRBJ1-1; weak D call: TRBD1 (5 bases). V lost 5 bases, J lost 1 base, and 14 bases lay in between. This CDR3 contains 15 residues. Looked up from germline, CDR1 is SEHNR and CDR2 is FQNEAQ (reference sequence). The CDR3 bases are TGTGCCAGCAGCCCCTCTTGGGGGGGGAACACTGAAGCTTTCTTT. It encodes CASSPSWGGNTEAFF.

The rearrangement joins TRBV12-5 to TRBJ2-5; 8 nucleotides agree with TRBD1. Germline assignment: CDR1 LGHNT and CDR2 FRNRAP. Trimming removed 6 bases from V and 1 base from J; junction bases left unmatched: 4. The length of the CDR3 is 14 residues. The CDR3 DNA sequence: TGTGCTAGTGGCCACGACAGGGGCCAAGAGACCCAGTACTTC. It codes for CASGHDRGQETQYF.